The 17 T cell receptor beta chains in this list originate from one sample, sequenced in a study of blood T cell repertoires in COVID-19. The table came from immunoSEQ multiplex PCR; TCRdb's copy has only in-frame clones and leaves some out. The sample records about 350,000 clones, about 90% being singletons. Input material: PBMCs or T cells enriched from blood (not recorded which). These receptors were collected from a woman aged 25-40 years who had recovered from COVID-19.

The chain has TRBV5-1 and TRBJ1-6, with TRBD1 matching over 10 bases. CDR3 length equals 16 residues. V shed 2 bases and J 7 bases; nucleotides not matched to a gene: 6. Germline lookup yields CDR1 SGHRS and CDR2 YFSETQ. The CDR3 loop is CASSFDRGQGNSPLHF. In nucleotides, the CDR3 is TGCGCCAGCAGCTTCGACAGGGGGCAGGGGAATTCACCCCTCCACTTT.

V usage is TRBV10-1 and J usage is TRBJ2-7; D is undetermined. CDR1 and CDR2 from the germline V gene are WNHNN and SYGVQD (reference sequence). The CDR3 length is 9 residues. V lost 9 bases and J 7 bases, leaving 7 bases between the germline ends. CDR3: CASLYEQYF. DNA of the CDR3: TGCGCCAGTCTCTATGAGCAGTACTTC.

The chain uses TRBV10-1 and TRBJ2-5, with TRBD2 matching over 15 bases. Germline-derived CDR1 and CDR2 are WNHNN and SYGVQD (reference sequence). The CDR3 has 18 residues. J was trimmed by 2 bases and V by 6 bases; bases with no gene match: 10. As DNA, the CDR3 is TGCGCCAGCAGCCCCGGACTAGCGGGGGGGAACCGACAAGAGACCCAGTACTTC. This gives the protein CASSPGLAGGNRQETQYF.

This clone has a handful of counts. The gene calls are TRBV5-1 and TRBJ2-3; possibly TRBD2 for D (5 bases). CDR1 and CDR2 from the germline V gene are SGHRS and YFSETQ. The CDR3 has 17 residues. Trimming shortened V by 0 bases and J by 1 base, and 15 bases separated the two germline ends. CDR3 region: CASSLAGVRRGTDTQYF. CDR3 sequence (DNA): TGCGCCAGCAGCTTGGCCGGGGTCCGCCGAGGCACAGATACGCAGTATTTT.

The chain uses TRBV3-1 (or the pseudogene TRBV3-2) and TRBJ1-2; no firm D call. V was pared by 1 base and J by 4 bases, with 13 bases between. The CDR3 runs 15 residues. The germline gives CDR1 LGHDT, CDR2 YNNKEL (reference sequence). The CDR3 DNA sequence: TGTGCCAGCAGCCAAGCCTCTACCCCTTTCTATGGCTACACCTTC. Amino acid sequence: CASSQASTPFYGYTF.

This clone was seen more than once but under ten times. The chain carries TRBV6-5 and TRBJ1-4, with D perhaps TRBD1 (5 bases). Germline CDR1 and CDR2: MNHEY and SVGAGI. V dropped 8 bases and J dropped 5 bases, with 12 bases sitting between them. The CDR3 extends over 13 amino acids. CDR3 coding DNA: TGTGCCAGCGGCAGGGTCAAAAATGAAAAACTGTTTTTT. This gives the protein CASGRVKNEKLFF.

The chain links TRBV2 to TRBJ2-3, with D tentatively TRBD1 (6 bases). The CDR3 is 15 amino acids. Germline CDR1 is SNHLY and CDR2 is FYNNEI. The V end was cut by 0 bases, the J end by 4 bases, with 11 bases between. CDR3 nucleotides: TGTGCCAGCAGTGAAGCGGTTCAGGGGCCAGATACGCAGTATTTT. Residues: CASSEAVQGPDTQYF. The whole variable domain, remainder taken from reference TRBV2 and TRBJ2-3, is EPEVTQTPSHQVTQMGQEVILRCVPISNHLYFYWYRQILGQKVEFLVSFYNNEISEKSEIFDDQFSVERPDGSNFTLKIRSTKLEDSAMYFCASSEAVQGPDTQYFGPGTRLTVL.

CDR3 in amino acids: CASSLVGQGVPISGNTIYF. CDR3 coding DNA: TGCGCCAGCAGCTTGGTGGGACAGGGGGTCCCCATCTCTGGAAACACCATATATTTT. V gene TRBV5-1 combines with J gene TRBJ1-3; 11 positions match TRBD1. The CDR3 consists of 19 residues. Germline CDR1 reads SGHRS; CDR2 reads YFSETQ. Trimming removed 0 bases from V and 0 bases from J; junction bases left unmatched: 8.

The V and J genes are TRBV27 and TRBJ1-5, with D unresolved. This CDR3 comprises 17 residues. CDR1 is MNHEY and CDR2 is SMNVEV in the germline V gene (reference sequence). Trimming stripped 5 bases from V and 4 bases from J, with 21 bases between. The CDR3 protein is CASSPRGGRVRNQPQHF. In DNA, the CDR3 is TGTGCCAGCAGTCCCCGTGGAGGGAGGGTTAGAAATCAGCCCCAGCATTTT.

This chain connects TRBV30 to TRBJ2-1, with TRBD1 matching over 9 bases. The junction had 8 bases not matched to a gene; V was cut back by 5 bases and J by 3 bases. CDR1 and CDR2 from the germline V gene are GTSNPN and SVGIG (reference sequence). The CDR3 is 15 amino acids. The CDR3, as DNA: TGTGCCTGGGGAGCTTGGGACAGGGTCTACAATGAGCAGTTCTTC. Translated, it gives CAWGAWDRVYNEQFF.

CDR3 in DNA: TGTGCCAGTAGTACCCAGGATCAGCCCCAGCATTTT. Its translation is CASSTQDQPQHF. The genes are TRBV19 and TRBJ1-5; D is ambiguous. Deletions cut 4 bases from V and 5 bases from J, with 6 bases between. Germline assignment: CDR1 LNHDA and CDR2 SQIVND (reference sequence). The CDR3 contains 12 residues.

The chain is built from TRBV18 and TRBJ1-4, with unresolved D. The CDR3 sequence is 14 residues long. The germline gives CDR1 KGHSH, CDR2 LQKENI. V was cut by 3 bases and J by 4 bases, with 9 bases left in between. CDR3 residues: CASSPAGINEKLFF. The CDR3 nucleotides are TGTGCCAGCTCACCGGCAGGAATTAATGAAAAACTGTTTTTT.

The J gene is TRBJ1-5, the V gene TRBV27, with TRBD1 matching over 8 bases. The CDR3 is 15 residues long. Germline assignment: CDR1 MNHEY and CDR2 SMNVEV (reference sequence). After removal of 6 bases from V and 1 base from J, the junction contained 5 bases not matched to a gene. The CDR3 nucleotides are TGTGCCAGCAGCCCGGGACAGGTAAGCAATCAGCCCCAGCATTTT. The encoded protein is CASSPGQVSNQPQHF.

Only a few counts were recorded for this clone. The chain employs TRBV3-1 (or the pseudogene TRBV3-2) and TRBJ2-5; TRBD1 matches 9 bases. The CDR3 has 18 residues. V lost 3 bases and J lost 1; bases outside the gene matches: 12. CDR1 is LGHDT and CDR2 is YNNKEL in the germline V gene (reference sequence). CDR3 loop: CASSHRDRAVWGQETQYF. The CDR3 DNA sequence: TGTGCCAGCAGCCACCGGGACAGGGCGGTTTGGGGCCAAGAGACCCAGTACTTC.

The chain couples TRBV30 to TRBJ1-1, with D possibly TRBD1 on 6 matching bases. V was pared by 2 bases and J by 1 base, with 11 bases between. CDR3 length: 14 residues. Germline CDR1 and CDR2: GTSNPN and SVGIG (reference sequence). CDR3 coding DNA: TGTGCCTGGAGTTCCAGGGGCGGGAACACTGAAGCTTTCTTT. Translation: CAWSSRGGNTEAFF.

CDR3 in amino acids: CASSDSGGYGELFF. Here the CDR3 DNA reads TGCGCCAGCAGTGATTCAGGGGGCTACGGGGAGCTGTTTTTT. The chain couples TRBV10-2 to TRBJ2-2, with 8 bases matching TRBD1. Losses at the gene ends were 3 bases for V and 7 bases for J; bases not matched to a gene: 4. Germline CDR1 WSHSY, CDR2 SAAADI. The CDR3 length is 14 residues.

This clone was seen more than once but under ten times. The chain couples TRBV4-1 to TRBJ1-5; D unresolved. The CDR3 spans 13 residues. Germline CDR1 is MGHRA and CDR2 is YSYEKL. Trimming cost V 0 bases and J 7 bases, with 7 bases left between them. CDR3 in DNA: TGCGCCAGCAGCCAAGAGGAGGAGCAGCCCCAGCATTTT. Its translation is CASSQEEEQPQHF.